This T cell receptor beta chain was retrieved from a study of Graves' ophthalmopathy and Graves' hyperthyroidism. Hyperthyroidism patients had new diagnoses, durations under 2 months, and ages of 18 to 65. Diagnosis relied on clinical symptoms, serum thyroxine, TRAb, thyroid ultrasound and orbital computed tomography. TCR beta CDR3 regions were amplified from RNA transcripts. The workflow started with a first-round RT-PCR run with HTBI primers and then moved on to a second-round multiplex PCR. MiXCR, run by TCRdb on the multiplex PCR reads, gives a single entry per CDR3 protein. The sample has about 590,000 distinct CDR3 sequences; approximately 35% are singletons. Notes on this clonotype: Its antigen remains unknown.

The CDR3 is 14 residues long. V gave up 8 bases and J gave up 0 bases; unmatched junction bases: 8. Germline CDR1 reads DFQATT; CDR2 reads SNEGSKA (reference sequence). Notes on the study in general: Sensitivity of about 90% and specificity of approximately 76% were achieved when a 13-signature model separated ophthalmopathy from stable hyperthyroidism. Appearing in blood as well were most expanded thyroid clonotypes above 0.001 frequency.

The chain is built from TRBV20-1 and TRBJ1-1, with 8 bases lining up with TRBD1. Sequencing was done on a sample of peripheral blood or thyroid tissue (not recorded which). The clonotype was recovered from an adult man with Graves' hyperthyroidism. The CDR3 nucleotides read TGCAGTACTACAGGGGGTGGGATGAACACTGAAGCTTTCTTT. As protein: CSTTGGGMNTEAFF.